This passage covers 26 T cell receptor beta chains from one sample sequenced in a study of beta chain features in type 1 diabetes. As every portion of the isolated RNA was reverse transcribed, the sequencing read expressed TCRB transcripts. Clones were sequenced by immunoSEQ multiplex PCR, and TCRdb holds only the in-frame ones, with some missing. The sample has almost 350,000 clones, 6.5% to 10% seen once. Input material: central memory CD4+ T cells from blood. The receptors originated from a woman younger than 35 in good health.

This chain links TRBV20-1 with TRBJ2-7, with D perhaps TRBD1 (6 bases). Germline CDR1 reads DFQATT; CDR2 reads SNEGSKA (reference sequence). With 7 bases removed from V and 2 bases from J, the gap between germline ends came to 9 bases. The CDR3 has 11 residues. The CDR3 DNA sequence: TGCAGTGGACAGGTCGCCTACGAGCAGTACTTC. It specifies CSGQVAYEQYF.

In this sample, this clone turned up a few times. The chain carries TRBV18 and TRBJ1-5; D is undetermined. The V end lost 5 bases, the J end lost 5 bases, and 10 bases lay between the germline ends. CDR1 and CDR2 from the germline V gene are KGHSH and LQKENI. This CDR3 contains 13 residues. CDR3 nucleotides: TGTGCCAGCTCAACGGGTTTTGATCAGCCCCAGCATTTT. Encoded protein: CASSTGFDQPQHF.

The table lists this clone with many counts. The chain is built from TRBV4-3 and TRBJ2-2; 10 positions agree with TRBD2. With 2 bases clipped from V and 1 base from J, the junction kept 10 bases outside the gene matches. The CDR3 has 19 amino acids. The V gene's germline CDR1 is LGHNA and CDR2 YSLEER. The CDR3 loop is CASSQNPPAGGLNTGELFF. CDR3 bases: TGCGCCAGCAGCCAAAACCCCCCAGCGGGAGGGTTGAACACCGGGGAGCTGTTTTTT.

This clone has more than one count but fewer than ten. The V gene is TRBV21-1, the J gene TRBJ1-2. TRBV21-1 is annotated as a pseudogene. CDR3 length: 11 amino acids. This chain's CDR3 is CASLGTRGYTF. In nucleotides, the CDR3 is TGTGCCAGCCTCGGCACACGCGGCTACACCTTC.

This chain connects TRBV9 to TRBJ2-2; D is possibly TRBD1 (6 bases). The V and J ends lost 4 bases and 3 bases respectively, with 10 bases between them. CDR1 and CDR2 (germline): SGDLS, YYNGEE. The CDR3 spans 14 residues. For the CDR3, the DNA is TGTGCCAGCAGCTATACAGGGTACACCGGGGAGCTGTTTTTT. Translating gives CASSYTGYTGELFF.

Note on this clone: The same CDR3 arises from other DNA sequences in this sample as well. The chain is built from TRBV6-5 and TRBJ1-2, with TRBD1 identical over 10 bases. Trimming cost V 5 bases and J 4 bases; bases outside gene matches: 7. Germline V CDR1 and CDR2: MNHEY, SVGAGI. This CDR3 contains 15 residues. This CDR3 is CASSVRTGGGYGYTF. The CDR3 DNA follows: TGTGCCAGCAGTGTTCGGACAGGGGGGGGCTATGGCTACACCTTC.

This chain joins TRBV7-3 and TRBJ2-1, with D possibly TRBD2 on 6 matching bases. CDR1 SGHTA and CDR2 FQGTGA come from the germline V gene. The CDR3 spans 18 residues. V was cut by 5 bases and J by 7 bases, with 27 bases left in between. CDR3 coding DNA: TGTGCCAGCAGCCCATGGGCGGGGCGGAGAACGGGAGCGAATGAGCAGTTCTTC. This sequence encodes CASSPWAGRRTGANEQFF.

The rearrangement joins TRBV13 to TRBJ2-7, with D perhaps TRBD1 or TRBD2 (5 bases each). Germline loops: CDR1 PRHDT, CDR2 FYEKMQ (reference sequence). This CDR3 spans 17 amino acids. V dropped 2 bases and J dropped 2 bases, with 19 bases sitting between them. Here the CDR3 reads CASSLSGSGARTYEQYF. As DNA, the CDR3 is TGTGCCAGCAGCTTATCCGGATCCGGGGCTAGGACCTACGAGCAGTACTTC.

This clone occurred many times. The CDR3 spells CASSPQGVVSGANVLTF. DNA for the CDR3: TGTGCCAGTAGTCCCCAGGGGGTTGTGTCTGGGGCCAACGTCCTGACTTTC. The rearrangement joins TRBV19 to TRBJ2-6, with TRBD1 matching over 7 bases. The CDR3 is 17 amino acids. J gave up 1 base and V 5 bases, and 8 bases lay outside the gene matches. CDR1 LNHDA and CDR2 SQIVND come from the germline V gene (reference sequence).

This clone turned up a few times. For the CDR3, the DNA is TGTGCCAGCAGCCAAGACGGGGCCCGAAAAGAGACCCAGTACTTC. The encoded protein is CASSQDGARKETQYF. This chain joins TRBV4-2 and TRBJ2-5; the D gene could be TRBD1 or TRBD2 (5 bases each). V was cut by 0 bases and J by 3 bases, with 11 bases left in between. Looked up from germline, CDR1 is LGHNA and CDR2 is YNFKEQ. This CDR3 is built from 15 residues.

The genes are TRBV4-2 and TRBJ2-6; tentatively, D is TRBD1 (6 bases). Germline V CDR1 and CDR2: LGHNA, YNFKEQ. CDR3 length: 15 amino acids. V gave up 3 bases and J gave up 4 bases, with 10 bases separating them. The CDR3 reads CASSQGANGANVLTF. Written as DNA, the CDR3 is TGTGCCAGCAGCCAGGGGGCTAACGGGGCCAACGTCCTGACTTTC.

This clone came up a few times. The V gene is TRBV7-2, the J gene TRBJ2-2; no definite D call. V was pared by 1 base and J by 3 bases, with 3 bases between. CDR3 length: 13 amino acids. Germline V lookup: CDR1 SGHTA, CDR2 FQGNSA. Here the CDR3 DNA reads TGTGCCAGCAGCTTAGGGCACACCGGGGAGCTGTTTTTT. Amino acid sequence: CASSLGHTGELFF.

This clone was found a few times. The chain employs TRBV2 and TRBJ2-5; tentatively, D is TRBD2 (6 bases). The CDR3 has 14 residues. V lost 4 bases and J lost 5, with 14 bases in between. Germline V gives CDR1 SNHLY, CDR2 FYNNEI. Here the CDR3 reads CASSATGVRETQYF. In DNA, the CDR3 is TGTGCCAGCAGTGCGACGGGAGTCAGGGAGACCCAGTACTTC.

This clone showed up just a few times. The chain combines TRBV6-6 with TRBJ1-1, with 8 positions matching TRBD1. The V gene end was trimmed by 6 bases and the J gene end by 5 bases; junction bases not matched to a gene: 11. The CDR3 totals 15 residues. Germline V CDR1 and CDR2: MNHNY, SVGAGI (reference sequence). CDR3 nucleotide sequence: TGTGCCAGCAGGGGAAACAGGGGGAGAGGAACTGAAGCTTTCTTT. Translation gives CASRGNRGRGTEAFF.

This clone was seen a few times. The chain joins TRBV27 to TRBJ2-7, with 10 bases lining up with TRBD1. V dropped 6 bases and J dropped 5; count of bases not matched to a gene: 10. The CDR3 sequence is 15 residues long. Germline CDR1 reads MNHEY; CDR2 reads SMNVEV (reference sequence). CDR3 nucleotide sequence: TGTGCCAGCAGGCGCGGAAAGGACAGGGGGAACGAGCAGTACTTC. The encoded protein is CASRRGKDRGNEQYF.

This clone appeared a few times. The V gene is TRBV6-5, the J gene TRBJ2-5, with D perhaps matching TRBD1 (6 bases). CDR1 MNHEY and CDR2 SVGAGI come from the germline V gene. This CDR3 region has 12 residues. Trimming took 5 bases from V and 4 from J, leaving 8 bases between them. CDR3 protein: CASSRDTETQYF. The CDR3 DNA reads TGTGCCAGCAGTCGGGACACAGAGACCCAGTACTTC.

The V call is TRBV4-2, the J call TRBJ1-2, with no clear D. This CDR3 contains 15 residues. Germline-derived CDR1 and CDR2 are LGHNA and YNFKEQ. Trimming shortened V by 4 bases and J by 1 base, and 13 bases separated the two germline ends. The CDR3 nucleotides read TGTGCCAGCAGCCCACAGACTCGCTTTAACTATGGCTACACCTTC. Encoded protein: CASSPQTRFNYGYTF.

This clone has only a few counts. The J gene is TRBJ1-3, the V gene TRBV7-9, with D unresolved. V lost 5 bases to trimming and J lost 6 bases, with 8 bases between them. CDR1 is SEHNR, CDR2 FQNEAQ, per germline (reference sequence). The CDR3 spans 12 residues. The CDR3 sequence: CASSPTENTIYF. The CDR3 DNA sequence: TGTGCCAGCAGCCCGACCGAAAACACCATATATTTT.

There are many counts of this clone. The CDR3 coding sequence is TGTGCCAGCAGTTTTAGTTACGGGGCCAACGTCCTGACTTTC. Its protein product is CASSFSYGANVLTF. V is TRBV28 and J is TRBJ2-6; D unresolved. This CDR3 contains 14 residues. The germline CDR1 and CDR2 sequences are MDHEN and SYDVKM. V lost 3 bases and J lost 4, with 7 bases in between. Full variable domain (missing parts from reference TRBV28 and TRBJ2-6): DVKVTQSSRYLVKRTGEKVFLECVQDMDHENMFWYRQDPGLGLRLIYFSYDVKMKEKGDIPEGYSVSREKKERFSLILESASTNQTSMYLCASSFSYGANVLTFGAGSRLTVL.

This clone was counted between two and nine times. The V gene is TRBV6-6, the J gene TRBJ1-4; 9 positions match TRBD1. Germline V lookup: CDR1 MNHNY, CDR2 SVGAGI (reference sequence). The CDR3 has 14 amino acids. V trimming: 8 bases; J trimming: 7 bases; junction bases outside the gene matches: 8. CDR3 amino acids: CASVQGAEGEKLFF. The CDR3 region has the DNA TGTGCCAGCGTACAGGGGGCTGAAGGTGAAAAACTGTTTTTT.

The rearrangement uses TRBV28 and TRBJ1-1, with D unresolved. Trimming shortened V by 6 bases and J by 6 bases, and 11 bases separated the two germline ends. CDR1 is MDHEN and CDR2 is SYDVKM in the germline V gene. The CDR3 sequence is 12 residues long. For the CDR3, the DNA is TGTGCCAGCAGAGAGGACCGGTCTGAAGCTTTCTTT. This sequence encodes CASREDRSEAFF.

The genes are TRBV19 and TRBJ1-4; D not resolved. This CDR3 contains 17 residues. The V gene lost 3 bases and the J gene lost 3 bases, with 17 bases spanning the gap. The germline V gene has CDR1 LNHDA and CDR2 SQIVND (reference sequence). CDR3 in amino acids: CASSIRFAAVANEKLFF. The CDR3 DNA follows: TGTGCCAGTAGTATTAGGTTCGCGGCAGTGGCTAATGAAAAACTGTTTTTT.

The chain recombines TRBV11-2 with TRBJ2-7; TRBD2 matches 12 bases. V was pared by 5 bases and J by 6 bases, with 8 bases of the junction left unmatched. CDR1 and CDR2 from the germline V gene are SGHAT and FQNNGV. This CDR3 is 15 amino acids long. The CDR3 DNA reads TGTGCCAGCAGCCCGAGACTAGCGGGAGTTGGCGAGCAGTACTTC. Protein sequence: CASSPRLAGVGEQYF.

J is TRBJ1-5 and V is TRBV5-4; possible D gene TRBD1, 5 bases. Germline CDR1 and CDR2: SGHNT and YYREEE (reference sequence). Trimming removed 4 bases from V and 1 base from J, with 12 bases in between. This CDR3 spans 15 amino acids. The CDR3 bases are TGTGCCAGCAGCCAAGGGGATCCCAGCAATCAGCCCCAGCATTTT. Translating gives CASSQGDPSNQPQHF.

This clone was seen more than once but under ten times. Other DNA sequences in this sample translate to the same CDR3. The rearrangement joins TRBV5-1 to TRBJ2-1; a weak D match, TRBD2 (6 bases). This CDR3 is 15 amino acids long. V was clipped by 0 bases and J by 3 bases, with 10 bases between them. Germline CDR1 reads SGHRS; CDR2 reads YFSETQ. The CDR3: CASSLVGGVYNEQFF. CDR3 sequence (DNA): TGCGCCAGCAGCTTGGTGGGGGGAGTCTACAATGAGCAGTTCTTC.

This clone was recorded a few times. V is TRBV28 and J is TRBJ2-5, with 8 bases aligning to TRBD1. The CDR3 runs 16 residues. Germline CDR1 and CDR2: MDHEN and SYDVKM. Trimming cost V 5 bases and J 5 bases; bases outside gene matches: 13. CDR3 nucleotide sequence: TGTGCCAGCAGTATACGGACAGGGCGGGGTTTGGAGACCCAGTACTTC. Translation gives CASSIRTGRGLETQYF.